This paragraph covers one TCR beta chain sequence. Its matching antigen is unknown. This sample stems from a study of cytomegalovirus exposure and HLA in healthy donors. Study-level points and caveats: A later analysis found TCR association rates differed by HLA locus, highest for DRB1 and lowest for HLA-C. Per a prior analysis, the majority of TCR beta V segments were productive roughly 87% or roughly 30% of the time.

The germline CDR1 and CDR2 sequences are ENHRY and SYGVKD. V was pared by 11 bases and J by 4 bases, with 7 bases of the junction left unmatched. This CDR3 comprises 13 residues. The PCR had 60 Vbeta and 13 Jbeta primers. Libraries were prepared by immunoSEQ multiplex PCR; TCRdb keeps only in-frame clonotypes and omits some of them. The repertoire holds 120,000 or so clones, with less than 85% as singletons. The material sequenced was PBMCs. The chain has TRBV10-3 and TRBJ2-3, with 9 bases identical to TRBD2. The receptor's source is a man aged 50-60 years in good health and CMV-seropositive. CDR3 loop: CALASGTADTQYF. The CDR3 DNA reads as TGTGCCCTGGCTAGCGGGACAGCAGATACGCAGTATTTT.